The text below deals with one TCR beta chain. The antigen remains unidentified. Germline V lookup: CDR1 SGHVS, CDR2 FQNEAQ. The CDR3 totals 13 residues. V lost 1 base, J lost 5 bases, and 8 bases lay in between. Specified time point: baseline pretreatment blood. The treatment is: 15 Gy SBRT to primary tumor, nephrectomy 4 weeks later. This sample is part of a study of radiation and T cells in renal cell carcinoma. The assay was immunoSEQ multiplex PCR, and TCRdb's table has in-frame clones only and misses some. Among about 130,000 clones listed, roughly 85% were seen once. Study conclusions and caveats: From baseline, blood top tumor clonotypes peaked at 2 weeks post-radiation.

The TCR sequence derives from a woman aged 60-70 years with renal cell carcinoma. This chain joins TRBV7-8 and TRBJ2-5; D not certain. The sample was blood, taken from a patient whose treatment included radiotherapy and nephrectomy. Here the CDR3 DNA reads TGTGCCAGCAGCTTAGGGGCGAGGGAGACCCAGTACTTC. Its translation: CASSLGARETQYF.